The T cell receptor (beta chain) described here comes from a study of blood T cell repertoires in COVID-19. Overall study: Sources were T cells, B-cell-depleted T cells, or PBMCs; the material itself was cDNA or gDNA.

The CDR3 covers 17 residues. With V trimmed by 6 bases and J by 2 bases, 8 bases remained unmatched. Germline CDR1 is SNHLY and CDR2 is FYNNEI. Recovered Cohort 3 donors showed two negative PCRs, clearance, or symptom resolution. Measured with immunoSEQ multiplex PCR; TCRdb has only the in-frame clones, and not every one. This sample yields hundreds of thousands of clones, of which 80% to 90% are seen a single time; 1.1% belongs to the top ten. The source of this sequence is a young man who had recovered from COVID-19. The chain is built from TRBV2 and TRBJ2-6; TRBD1 agrees at 9 bases. The sample was PBMCs or T cells enriched from blood (not recorded which). The CDR3 loop is CASRPGQGSTGANVLTF. In DNA, the CDR3 is TGTGCCAGCAGACCGGGACAGGGCTCAACTGGGGCCAACGTCCTGACTTTC.